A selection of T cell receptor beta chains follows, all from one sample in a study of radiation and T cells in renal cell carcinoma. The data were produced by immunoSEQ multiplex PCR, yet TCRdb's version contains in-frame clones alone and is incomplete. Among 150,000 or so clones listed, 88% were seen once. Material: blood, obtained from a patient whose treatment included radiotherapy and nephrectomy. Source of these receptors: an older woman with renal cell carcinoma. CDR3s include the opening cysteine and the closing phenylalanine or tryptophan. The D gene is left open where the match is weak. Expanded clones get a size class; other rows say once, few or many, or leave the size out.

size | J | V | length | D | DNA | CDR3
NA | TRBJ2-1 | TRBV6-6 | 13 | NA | TGTGCCAGCAGCCACGTAGGTTTCAATGAGCAGTTCTTC | CASSHVGFNEQFF
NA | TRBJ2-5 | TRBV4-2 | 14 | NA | TGTGCCAGCAGCCAAGGGGGGGCAATAGAGACCCAGTACTTC | CASSQGGAIETQYF
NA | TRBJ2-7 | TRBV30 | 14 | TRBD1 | TGTGCCTGGAGCGGACAGGGGGCTTTGTACGAGCAGTACTTC | CAWSGQGALYEQYF
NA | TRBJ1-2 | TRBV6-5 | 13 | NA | TGTGCCAGCAGGACCCAACCTAACTATGGCTACACCTTC | CASRTQPNYGYTF
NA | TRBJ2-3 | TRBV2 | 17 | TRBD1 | TGTGCCAGCACCGGAGGGTTCGGGACAGGGGCTAAAGATACGCAGTATTTT | CASTGGFGTGAKDTQYF
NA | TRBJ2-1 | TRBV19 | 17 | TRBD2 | TGTGCCAGTAGTATTATAGGGACTAGCGGGGTGTACAATGAGCAGTTCTTC | CASSIIGTSGVYNEQFF
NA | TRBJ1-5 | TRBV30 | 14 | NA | TGTGCCTGGAGTACGGGACACAGCAATCAGCCCCAGCATTTT | CAWSTGHSNQPQHF
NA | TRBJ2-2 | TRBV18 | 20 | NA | TGTGCCAGCTCACCACGGGGCCGCGACGAAAGCAAGCATAACACCGGGGAGCTGTTTTTT | CASSPRGRDESKHNTGELFF
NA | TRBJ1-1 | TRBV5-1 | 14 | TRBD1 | TGCGCCAGCAGCCCCCGACAGGGGAACACTGAAGCTTTCTTT | CASSPRQGNTEAFF
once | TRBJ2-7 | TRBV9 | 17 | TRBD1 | TGTGCCAGCAGTCGTACATTGGGGACAGGACGGTCCTACGAGCAGTACTTC | CASSRTLGTGRSYEQYF
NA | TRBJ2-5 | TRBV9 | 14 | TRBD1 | TGTGCCAGCAGCTCCGGACAGGCTCAAGAGACCCAGTACTTC | CASSSGQAQETQYF
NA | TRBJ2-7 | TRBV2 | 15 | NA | TGTGCCAGCAGTGGGTCAGGGGTCGGTGCATACGAGCAGTACTTC | CASSGSGVGAYEQYF
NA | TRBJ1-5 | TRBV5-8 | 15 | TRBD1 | TGTGCCAGCAGCTTGGAAACAGGGGGTGTTCTCCCCCAGCATTTT | CASSLETGGVLPQHF
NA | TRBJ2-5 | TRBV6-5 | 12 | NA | TGTGCCAGCAGATCAGGGGTGGAGACCCAGTACTTC | CASRSGVETQYF
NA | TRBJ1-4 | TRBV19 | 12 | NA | TGTGCCAGTAGTTTTCGGACGAAGGTACTGTTTTTT | CASSFRTKVLFF
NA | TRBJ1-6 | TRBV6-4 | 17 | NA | TGTGCCAGCAGTGACTCATGGACGGAGCTCTATAATTCACCCCTCCACTTT | CASSDSWTELYNSPLHF
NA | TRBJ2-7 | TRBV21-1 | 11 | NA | TGTGCCAGCAGCACCTTCTACGAGCAGTACTTC | CASSTFYEQYF
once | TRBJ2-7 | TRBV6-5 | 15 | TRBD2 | TGTGCCAGCAGTTACGGGGAGGGACCATCCTACGAGCAGTACTTC | CASSYGEGPSYEQYF
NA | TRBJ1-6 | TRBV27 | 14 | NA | TGTGCCAGCAGTTTACCGGGGGGGGATTCACCCCTCCACTTT | CASSLPGGDSPLHF
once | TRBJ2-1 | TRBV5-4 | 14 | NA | TGTGCCAGCAGCCGCCCAGGCTCCTACAATGAGCAGTTCTTC | CASSRPGSYNEQFF
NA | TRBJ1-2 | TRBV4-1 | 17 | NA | TGCGCCAGCAGCCAAGCTGTTCAGACAGCGGCTCACTATGGCTACACCTTC | CASSQAVQTAAHYGYTF